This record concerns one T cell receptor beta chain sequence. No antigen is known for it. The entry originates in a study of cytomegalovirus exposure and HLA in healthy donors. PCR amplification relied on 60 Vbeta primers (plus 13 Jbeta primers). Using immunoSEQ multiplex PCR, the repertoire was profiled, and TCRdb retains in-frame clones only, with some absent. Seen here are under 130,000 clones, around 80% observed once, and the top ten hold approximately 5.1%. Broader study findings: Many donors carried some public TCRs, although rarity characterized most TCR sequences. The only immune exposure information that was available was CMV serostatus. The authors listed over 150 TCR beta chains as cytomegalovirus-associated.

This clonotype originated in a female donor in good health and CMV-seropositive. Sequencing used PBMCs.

CDR3 in amino acids: CATCRDISYEQYF. The DNA for the CDR3 is TGTGCCACATGCCGGGACATCTCCTACGAGCAGTACTTC. The genes are TRBV10-3 and TRBJ2-7; maybe TRBD1 (6 bases). Germline-derived CDR1 and CDR2 are ENHRY and SYGVKD. V lost 10 bases and J 0 bases, leaving 13 bases between the germline ends. The CDR3 loop spans 13 amino acids.